This T cell receptor (beta chain) was observed in a study of T cells in localized non-small cell lung cancer (dated by TCRdb to the early 2020s). Study-level background: The study analyzed T cell repertoires of hundreds of early-stage NSCLC patients, comparing tumors and uninvolved tumor-adjacent lungs. All 250 or so NSCLC patients in the cohort were treatment-naive and had localized lung tumors that were resected. A mean age of around 66 years was recorded for the NSCLC patients, of whom roughly 130 were male and over 100 were female. What the work shows at the level of the full study, not this receptor alone: A median of approximately 50 of the top 100 tumor clones turned up in the paired uninvolved adjacent lung, and 25 to 30 of those clones also ranked among the top 100 of that same adjacent lung. Uninvolved tumor-adjacent lung showed the highest T cell clonality, higher than tumor, which suggests more focused antigenic responses in the uninvolved tumor-adjacent lung. Because multi-region tumor sequencing was not done, intratumor heterogeneity could not be ruled out. Higher T cell density in blood was associated with longer overall survival, whereas higher clonality in adjacent lung was associated with shorter survival. Because of the exploratory design, TCR variables were selected using unadjusted p-values without false-discovery rate correction.

Including the terminal cysteine and phenylalanine, the CDR3 comprises 12 residues. Here the CDR3 DNA is all that survives: 36 bases in frame from base 1. The V end loses 7 bases and the J end loses 9 bases, and a stretch of 15 bases separates them. CDR1 and CDR2 (MNHNY, SVGAGI) derive from the germline V gene (reference sequence). In the case of this clone: Its antigen remains unidentified. Base qualities were left out, and no much larger clone turns up one base away.

At diagnosis, tumor, uninvolved tumor-adjacent lung and peripheral blood were collected and then preserved as a mix of FFPE and fresh-frozen material. For TCR repertoire profiling, the blood samples were analyzed as peripheral blood mononuclear cells. The immunoSEQ Assay was used to sequence TCR beta CDR3 regions from DNA. As for the original processing: To compute T cell density, TCR beta template counts were normalized to usable DNA, which was estimated by amplifying housekeeping genes. Richness was estimated with the preseqR package, extrapolating to 400,000 templates for PBMC samples and 120,000 templates for tissue samples. Clonality was defined as one minus Pielou's evenness. Differential abundance testing on productive amino-acid clonotypes, with a minimum total count of 5 and an alpha of 0.1, was used to identify tissue-enriched TCRs. The Jaccard Index and the Morisita Overlap Index were used to measure how much the repertoires overlapped between compartments. GLIPH clustered TCR beta CDR3s with public tetramer-defined viral CDR3s; viral motifs required at least three viral sequences plus V-gene enrichment. This is the immuneACCESS table as TCRdb keeps it, with only in-frame sequences that have V and J called. A part of the clones is gone; compared with another copy, unresolved V genes explain less than half, and the rest is unexplained. V and J calls and clone size come straight from that table; D and trimming were deduced from the DNA. In this sample the table shows 40,000 to 65,000 clones, 85% to 90% of which occur a single time. Of the sample, 16% is held by the ten largest clones.

The TCR originated in a female donor with stage II lung adenocarcinoma. The sample consisted of PBMCs, taken before any cancer treatment. The chain employs TRBV6-6 and TRBJ1-1; the D gene is possibly TRBD1, with 5 bases matching. The CDR3 in this case is CASNRGEGKAFF. The nucleotides are TGTGCCAGCAATCGGGGGGAAGGTAAAGCTTTCTTT.